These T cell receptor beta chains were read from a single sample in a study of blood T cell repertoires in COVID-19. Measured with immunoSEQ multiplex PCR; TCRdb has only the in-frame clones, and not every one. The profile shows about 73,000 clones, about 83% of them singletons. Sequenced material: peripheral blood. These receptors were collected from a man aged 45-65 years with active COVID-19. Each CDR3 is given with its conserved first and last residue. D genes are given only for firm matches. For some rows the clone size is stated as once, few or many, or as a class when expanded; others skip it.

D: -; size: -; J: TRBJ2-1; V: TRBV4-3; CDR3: CASSQGVAEYNEQFF; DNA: TGCGCCAGCAGCCAAGGGGTAGCGGAGTACAATGAGCAGTTCTTC
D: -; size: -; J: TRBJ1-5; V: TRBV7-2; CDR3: CASRRGGDSNQPQHF; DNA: TGTGCCAGCAGAAGGGGTGGGGATAGCAATCAGCCCCAGCATTTT
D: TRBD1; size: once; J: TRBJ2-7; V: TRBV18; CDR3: CASSPPGTGGYEQYF; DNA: TGTGCCAGCTCACCCCCAGGGACAGGGGGCTACGAGCAGTACTTC
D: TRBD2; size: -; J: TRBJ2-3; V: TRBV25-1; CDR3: CASSAFGGGRGADTQYF; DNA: TGTGCCAGCAGTGCGTTTGGGGGCGGGAGGGGCGCAGATACGCAGTATTTT
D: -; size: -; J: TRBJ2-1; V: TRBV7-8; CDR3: CASSLNLRGAQFF; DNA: TGTGCCAGCAGCTTAAATCTACGGGGAGCGCAGTTCTTC
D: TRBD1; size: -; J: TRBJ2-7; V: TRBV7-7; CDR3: CASSTGTGGFYEQYF; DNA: TGTGCTAGCAGCACCGGGACAGGGGGTTTCTACGAGCAGTACTTC
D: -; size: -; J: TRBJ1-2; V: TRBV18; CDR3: CASSPGPTSRAVDYGYTF; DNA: TGTGCCAGCTCACCAGGACCAACTAGCAGGGCGGTAGACTATGGCTACACCTTC
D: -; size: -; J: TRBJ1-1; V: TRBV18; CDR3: CASSPQGFGIMNTEAFF; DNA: TGTGCCAGCTCACCACAGGGGTTTGGAATCATGAACACTGAAGCTTTCTTT
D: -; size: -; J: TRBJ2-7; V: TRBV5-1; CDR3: CASSLDRPYEQYF; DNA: TGCGCCAGCAGCTTGGACAGACCCTACGAGCAGTACTTC
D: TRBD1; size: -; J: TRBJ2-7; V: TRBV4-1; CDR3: CASSQDPPGTGTYEQYF; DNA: TGCGCCAGCAGCCAAGATCCCCCCGGGACAGGTACCTACGAGCAGTACTTC
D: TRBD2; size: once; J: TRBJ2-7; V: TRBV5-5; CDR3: CASSTGLAVSYEQYF; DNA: TGTGCCAGCAGCACAGGACTAGCGGTCTCCTACGAGCAGTACTTC
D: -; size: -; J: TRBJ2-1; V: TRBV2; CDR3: CASPSRGTDYNEQFF; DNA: TGTGCCAGCCCCTCCCGGGGAACGGACTACAATGAGCAGTTCTTC
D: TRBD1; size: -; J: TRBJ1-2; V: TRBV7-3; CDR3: CASSLTGGERGYTF; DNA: TGTGCCAGCAGCTTGACAGGGGGGGAAAGAGGCTACACCTTC
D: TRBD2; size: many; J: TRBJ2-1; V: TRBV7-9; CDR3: CASSPSRLAGDEDEQFF; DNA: TGTGCCAGCAGCCCCAGCCGACTAGCGGGGGACGAGGATGAGCAGTTCTTC
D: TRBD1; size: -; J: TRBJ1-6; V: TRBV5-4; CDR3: CASSRGLGNSPLHF; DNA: TGTGCCAGCAGCAGGGGGCTTGGTAATTCACCCCTCCACTTT
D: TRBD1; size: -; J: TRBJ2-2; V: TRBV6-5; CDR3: CASMDRGTGELFF; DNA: TGTGCCAGCATGGACAGGGGCACCGGGGAGCTGTTTTTT
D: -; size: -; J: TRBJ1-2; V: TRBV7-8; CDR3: CASSLTGLDYGYTF; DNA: TGTGCCAGCAGCCTTACAGGTTTGGACTATGGCTACACCTTC
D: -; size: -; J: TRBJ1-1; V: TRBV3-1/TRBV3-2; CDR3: CASSQEGGNTEAFF; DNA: TGTGCCAGCAGCCAAGAGGGAGGGAACACTGAAGCTTTCTTT
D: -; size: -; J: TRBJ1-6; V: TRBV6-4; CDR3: CASSVDRNSPLHF; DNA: TGTGCCAGCAGTGTAGATCGGAATTCACCCCTCCACTTT
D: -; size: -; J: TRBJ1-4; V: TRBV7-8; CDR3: CASSPARASNEKLFF; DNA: TGTGCCAGCAGCCCAGCGAGGGCATCTAACGAAAAACTGTTTTTT
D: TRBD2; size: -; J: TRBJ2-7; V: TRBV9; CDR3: CASSGGLAGYEQYF; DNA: TGTGCCAGCAGCGGAGGACTAGCGGGCTACGAGCAGTACTTC
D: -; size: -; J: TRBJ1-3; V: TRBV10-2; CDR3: CASNAEATSGNTIYF; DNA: TGCGCCAGCAATGCGGAGGCCACCTCTGGAAACACCATATATTTT
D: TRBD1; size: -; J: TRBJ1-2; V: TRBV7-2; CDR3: CASSLDRRGDHGYTF; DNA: TGTGCCAGCAGCTTAGACCGCAGGGGGGATCATGGCTACACCTTC
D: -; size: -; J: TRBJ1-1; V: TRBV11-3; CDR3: CASSLDAETEAFF; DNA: TGTGCCAGCAGCTTAGATGCGGAAACTGAAGCTTTCTTT
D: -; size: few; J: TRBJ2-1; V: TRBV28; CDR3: CASSVSGGTNHEQFF; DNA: TGTGCCAGCAGTGTCTCCGGGGGTACCAACCATGAGCAGTTCTTC
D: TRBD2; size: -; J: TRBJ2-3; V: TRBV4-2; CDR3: CASSRPTSGRDTDTQYF; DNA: TGTGCCAGCAGCCGTCCGACTAGCGGGAGGGACACAGATACGCAGTATTTT
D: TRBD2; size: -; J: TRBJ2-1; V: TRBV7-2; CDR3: CASSSTLAGAYNEQFF; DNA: TGTGCCAGCAGCTCGACGCTAGCGGGGGCCTACAATGAGCAGTTCTTC
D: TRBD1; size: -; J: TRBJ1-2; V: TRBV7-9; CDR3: CASSSDRGYGYTF; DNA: TGTGCCAGCAGCTCCGACAGGGGCTATGGCTACACCTTC
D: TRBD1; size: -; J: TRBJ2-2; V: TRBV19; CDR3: CASSTGTGRTGELFF; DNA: TGTGCCAGTAGTACCGGGACAGGGCGCACCGGGGAGCTGTTTTTT
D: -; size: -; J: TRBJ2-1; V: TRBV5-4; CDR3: CASSPGIADNEQFF; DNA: TGTGCCAGCAGCCCCGGGATAGCGGACAATGAGCAGTTCTTC
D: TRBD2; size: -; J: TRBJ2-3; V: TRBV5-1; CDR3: CASSLTLAGGRDTQYF; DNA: TGCGCCAGCAGCTTAACTCTAGCGGGGGGGCGAGATACGCAGTATTTT
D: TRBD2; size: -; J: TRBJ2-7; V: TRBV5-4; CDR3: CASSLNLGGETYEQYF; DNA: TGTGCCAGCAGCCTAAATCTCGGGGGGGAAACCTACGAGCAGTACTTC
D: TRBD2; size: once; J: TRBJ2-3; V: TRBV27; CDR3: CASSSPPSGVYF; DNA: TGTGCCAGCAGTTCCCCTCCTAGCGGGGTGTATTTT
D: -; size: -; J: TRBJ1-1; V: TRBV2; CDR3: CASSEAGLQGVTEAFF; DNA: TGTGCCAGCAGTGAAGCCGGTTTACAGGGTGTCACTGAAGCTTTCTTT
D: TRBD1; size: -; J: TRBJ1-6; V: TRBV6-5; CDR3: CASSYEDRRNSPLHF; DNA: TGTGCCAGCAGTTACGAGGACAGGCGAAATTCACCCCTCCACTTT
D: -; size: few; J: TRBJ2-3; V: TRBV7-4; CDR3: CASRPQGPYTDTQYF; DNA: TGTGCCAGCAGACCACAGGGACCCTACACAGATACGCAGTATTTT
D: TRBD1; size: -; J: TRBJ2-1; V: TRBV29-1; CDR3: CSVRTGYNEQFF; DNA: TGCAGCGTACGGACAGGCTACAATGAGCAGTTCTTC
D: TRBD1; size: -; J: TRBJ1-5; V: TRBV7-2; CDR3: CASSLGAQGVGFPQHF; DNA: TGTGCCAGCAGCTTAGGGGCACAGGGGGTGGGCTTTCCCCAGCATTTT
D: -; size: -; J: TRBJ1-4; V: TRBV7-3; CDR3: CASSSRVVRANEKLFF; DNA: TGTGCCAGCAGTTCGCGGGTGGTTAGGGCGAATGAAAAACTGTTTTTT
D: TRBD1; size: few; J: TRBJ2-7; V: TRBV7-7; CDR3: CASSQQTGLSYEQYF; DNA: TGTGCCAGCAGCCAGCAGACAGGGCTCTCCTACGAGCAGTACTTC
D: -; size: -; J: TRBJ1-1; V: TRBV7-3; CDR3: CASSVEGADTEAFF; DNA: TGTGCCAGCAGCGTGGAAGGGGCGGACACTGAAGCTTTCTTT
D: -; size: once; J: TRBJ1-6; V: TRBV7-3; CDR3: CASKNRGQHIPYNSPLHF; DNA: TGTGCCAGCAAAAACCGGGGACAACATATCCCCTATAATTCACCCCTCCACTTT
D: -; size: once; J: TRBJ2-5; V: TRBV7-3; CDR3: CASSRELQETQYF; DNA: TGTGCCAGCAGCCGGGAACTCCAAGAGACCCAGTACTTC
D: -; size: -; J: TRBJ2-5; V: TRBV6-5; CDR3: CASSYSWATYQETQYF; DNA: TGTGCCAGCAGTTACTCGTGGGCGACGTACCAAGAGACCCAGTACTTC
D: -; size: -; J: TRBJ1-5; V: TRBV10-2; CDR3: CASSKDGDQPQHF; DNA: TGCGCCAGTTCTAAGGACGGGGATCAGCCCCAGCATTTT
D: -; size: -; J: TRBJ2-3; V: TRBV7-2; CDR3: CASSRLQGGTDTQYF; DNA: TGTGCCAGCAGCAGATTACAGGGTGGCACAGATACGCAGTATTTT
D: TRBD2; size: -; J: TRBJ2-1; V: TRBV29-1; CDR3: CSVGGPSYNEQFF; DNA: TGCAGCGTGGGAGGGCCCTCCTACAATGAGCAGTTCTTC
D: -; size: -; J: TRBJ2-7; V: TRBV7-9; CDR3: CASSLGTEVSF; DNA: TGTGCCAGCAGCCTGGGCACGGAGGTGTCCTTC
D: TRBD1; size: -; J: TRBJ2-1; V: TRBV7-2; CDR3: CASSLGPGQGVDEQFF; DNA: TGTGCCAGCAGCCTGGGGCCGGGACAGGGGGTAGATGAGCAGTTCTTC
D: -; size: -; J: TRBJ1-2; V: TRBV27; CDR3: CASGPPFQGGYTF; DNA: TGTGCCAGCGGTCCTCCTTTTCAGGGAGGCTACACCTTC
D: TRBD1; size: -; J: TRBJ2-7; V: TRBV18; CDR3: CASSRGQGAVEQYF; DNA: TGTGCCAGCTCAAGGGGACAGGGGGCGGTCGAGCAGTACTTC
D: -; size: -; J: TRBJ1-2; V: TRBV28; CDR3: CASSQISGYGYTF; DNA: TGTGCCAGCAGCCAGATTTCAGGGTATGGCTACACCTTC
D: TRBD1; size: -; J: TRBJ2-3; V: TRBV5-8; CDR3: CASSSGDRAGTDTQYF; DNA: TGTGCCAGCAGCTCCGGAGACAGGGCGGGCACAGATACGCAGTATTTT
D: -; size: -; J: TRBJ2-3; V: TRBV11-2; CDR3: CASSLGPERDTQYF; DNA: TGTGCCAGCAGCTTAGGGCCCGAGCGGGATACGCAGTATTTT
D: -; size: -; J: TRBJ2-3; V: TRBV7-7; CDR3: CASSLEGVRNTQYF; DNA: TGTGCCAGCAGCTTGGAGGGAGTTAGGAATACGCAGTATTTT
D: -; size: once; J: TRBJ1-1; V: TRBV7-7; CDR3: CASSVTVNTEAFF; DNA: TGTGCTAGCAGCGTCACAGTTAACACTGAAGCTTTCTTT
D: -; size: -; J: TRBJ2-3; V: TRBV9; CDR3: CASSVVGGGLYTDTQYF; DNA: TGTGCCAGCAGCGTAGTTGGTGGCGGGTTGTACACAGATACGCAGTATTTT